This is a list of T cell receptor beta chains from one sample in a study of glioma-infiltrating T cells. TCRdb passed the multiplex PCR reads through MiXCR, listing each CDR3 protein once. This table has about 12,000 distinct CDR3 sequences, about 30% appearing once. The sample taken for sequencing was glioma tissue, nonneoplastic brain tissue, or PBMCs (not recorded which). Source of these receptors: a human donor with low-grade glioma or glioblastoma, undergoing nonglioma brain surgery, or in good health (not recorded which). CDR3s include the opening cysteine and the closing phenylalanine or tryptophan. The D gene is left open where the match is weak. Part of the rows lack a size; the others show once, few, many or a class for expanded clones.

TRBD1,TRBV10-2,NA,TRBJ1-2,TGCGCCAGCAGTAACAGGGGGCAACCCTATGGCTACACCTTC,CASSNRGQPYGYTF
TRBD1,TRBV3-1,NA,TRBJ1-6,TGTGCCAGCAGCCTCACCGGGACAGGGAGTTCACCCCTCCACTTT,CASSLTGTGSSPLHF
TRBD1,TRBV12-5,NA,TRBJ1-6,TGTGCTAGTGGTCCCGAGACAGGGGGAGGATTCGGAATTTCACCCCTCCACTTT,CASGPETGGGFGISPLHF
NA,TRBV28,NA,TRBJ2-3,TGTGCCAGCAGCTTATTAGCGGTGCTAAACAACACAGATACGCAGTATTTT,CASSLLAVLNNTDTQYF
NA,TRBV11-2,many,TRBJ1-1,TGTGCCAGCAGCCTAGACCTATCCGTCGAAGCTTTCTTT,CASSLDLSVEAFF
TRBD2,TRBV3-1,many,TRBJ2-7,TGTGCCAGCAGCCCTTCCGGGACTAGCGTATCGAGCGAGCAGTACTTC,CASSPSGTSVSSEQYF
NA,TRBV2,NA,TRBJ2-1,TGTGCCAGCAGTGAAGAAAACGGGAGTTTATATGAGCAGTTCTTC,CASSEENGSLYEQFF
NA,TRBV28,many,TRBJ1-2,TGTGCCAGCAGGCACGAGCAGGGTCGCGGTTCCTATGGCTACACCTTC,CASRHEQGRGSYGYTF
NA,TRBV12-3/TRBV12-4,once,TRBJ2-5,TGTGCCAGCAGTCCCCAGGGTGGGGCCGTTCTAAAGAAACAAGAGACCCAGTACTTC,CASSPQGGAVLKKQETQYF
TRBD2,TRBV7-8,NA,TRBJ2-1,TGTGCCAGCAGCTTGTCTACTAGCGGGGATGAGCAGTTCTTC,CASSLSTSGDEQFF
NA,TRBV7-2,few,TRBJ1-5,TGTGCCAGCAGCTTAGCACAGGAGGCCCAGCATTTT,CASSLAQEAQHF
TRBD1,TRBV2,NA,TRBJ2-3,TGTGCCAGCAGTCCGACAGGGCCAGATACGCAGTATTTT,CASSPTGPDTQYF
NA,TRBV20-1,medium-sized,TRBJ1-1,TGCAGTGCTAGAGTAACAGGGAGTGACACTGAAGCTTTCTTT,CSARVTGSDTEAFF
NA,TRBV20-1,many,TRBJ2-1,TGCAGTGCTAGAGAGACGAACAATGAGCAGTTCTTC,CSARETNNEQFF
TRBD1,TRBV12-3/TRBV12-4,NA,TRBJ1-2,TGTGCCAGCGGGTCCGGGACAGGGGGCGGCTACACCTTC,CASGSGTGGGYTF
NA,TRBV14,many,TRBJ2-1,TGTGCCAGCAGCCTCTACAATGAGCAGTTCTTC,CASSLYNEQFF